This T cell receptor beta chain was retrieved from a study of T cell responses to AZD1222 COVID-19 vaccine. Notes on the study in general: Two AZD1222 administrations were followed by greater Spike-specific TCR breadth and depth. Unmutated variant regions reportedly attract nearly half of all spike-specific TCRs. Mapped onto spike, vaccine-associated CD4 TCRs spanned it and were dominant at 160-218 and 743-854.

In regard to this clone: As yet, its antigen is unknown.

Second-dose schedules of about 4 or about 12 weeks were combined. This CDR3 is built from 16 residues. J lost 0 bases, V lost 6 bases, and 10 bases had no gene match. Germline V CDR1 and CDR2: SGHRS, YFSETQ. TCRdb's copy holds only in-frame clones and misses some; the assay was immunoSEQ multiplex PCR. Here the sample spans under 150,000 clones, around 83% being singletons. The TCR was taken from an adult who received the AZD1222 COVID-19 vaccine. V gene TRBV5-1 combines with J gene TRBJ2-3; 7 bases line up with TRBD2. This specimen consisted of peripheral blood, obtained 28 days after the second AZD1222 dose. This chain's CDR3 is CASTRVSGPSTDTQYF. The CDR3 DNA sequence: TGCGCCAGCACTCGGGTTAGCGGGCCTAGCACAGATACGCAGTATTTT.